These 16 T cell receptor beta chains came from one sample sequenced in a study of blood T cell repertoires in COVID-19. Profiled with immunoSEQ multiplex PCR; TCRdb holds only in-frame clones, not every one. The data contain roughly 120,000 clones, almost 90% of them singletons. Material for sequencing was peripheral blood. All receptors come from a woman between 50 and 59 years old with active or convalescent COVID-19.

This chain links TRBV6-2 or TRBV6-3 with TRBJ2-1; 15 nucleotides agree with TRBD2. Losses at the gene ends were 2 bases for V and 0 bases for J; bases not matched to a gene: 8. The CDR3 length is 20 residues. CDR1 and CDR2 (germline): MNHEY, SVGEGT. CDR3 DNA: TGTGCCAGCAGTTACCCCGGGACTAGCGGGAGGTGGGGCTCCTACAATGAGCAGTTCTTC. It translates to CASSYPGTSGRWGSYNEQFF.

CDR3: CASSIGYRGVEAFF. DNA of the CDR3: TGTGCCAGTAGTATAGGATACAGGGGGGTTGAAGCTTTCTTT. The V call is TRBV19, the J call TRBJ1-1; 8 bases line up with TRBD1. The CDR3 loop spans 14 amino acids. Germline-derived CDR1 and CDR2 are LNHDA and SQIVND (reference sequence). V was pared by 1 base and J by 7 bases, with 5 bases of the junction left unmatched.

The chain links TRBV7-2 to TRBJ2-2; maybe TRBD2 (6 bases). The CDR3 contains 15 residues. Germline CDR1 SGHTA, CDR2 FQGNSA. Trimming removed 0 bases at V and 5 bases at J, with 10 bases between. DNA of the CDR3: TGTGCCAGCAGCTTAGCAGGAGGGCGGACCGGGGAGCTGTTTTTT. It yields the protein CASSLAGGRTGELFF.

This sequence joins TRBV6-1 and TRBJ1-6; 8 bases map to TRBD1. This CDR3 region has 15 residues. Germline V gene lookup returns CDR1 MNHNS and CDR2 SASEGT. Germline trimming cut 2 bases from V and 17 bases from J; bases unmatched to any gene: 14. The CDR3 reads CASSEIVVPDRGIHF. The CDR3 region has the DNA TGTGCCAGCAGTGAAATAGTAGTACCTGACAGGGGCATCCACTTT.

The chain recombines TRBV18 with TRBJ2-7; TRBD1 aligns across 10 bases. The junction had 4 bases not matched to a gene; V was cut back by 3 bases and J by 5 bases. Germline values: CDR1 KGHSH, CDR2 LQKENI. The CDR3 length is 14 residues. The CDR3 loop is CASSPRDRGHEQYF. As DNA, the CDR3 is TGTGCCAGCTCACCTCGGGACAGGGGACACGAGCAGTACTTC.

The J gene is TRBJ2-7, the V gene TRBV5-6, with 12 nucleotides matching TRBD2. The CDR3 has 15 residues. CDR1 is SGHDT and CDR2 is YYEEEE in the germline V gene. The J segment lost 5 bases and the V segment lost 3 bases, leaving 6 bases of the junction unmatched. DNA for the CDR3: TGTGCCAGCAGCTCTCGACTAGCGGGAGCTAACGAGCAGTACTTC. It yields the protein CASSSRLAGANEQYF.

V and J are TRBV28 and TRBJ1-4; D remains unclear. The V gene lost 4 bases and the J gene lost 1 base, with 13 bases spanning the gap. From germline, CDR1 is MDHEN and CDR2 SYDVKM. CDR3 size: 16 residues. CDR3 in amino acids: CASSSPGAKTNEKLFF. The CDR3 bases are TGTGCCAGCAGTTCCCCCGGAGCGAAAACTAATGAAAAACTGTTTTTT.

The gene calls are TRBV29-1 and TRBJ2-1; 10 bases are shared with TRBD2. V was pared by 3 bases and J by 8 bases, with 1 base of the junction left unmatched. This CDR3 has 12 residues. Germline V CDR1 and CDR2: SQVTM, ANQGSEA. The CDR3 DNA reads as TGCAGCGTTGACAGCGGGAGGGATGAGCAGTTCTTC. Encoded protein: CSVDSGRDEQFF.

The chain links TRBV7-2 to TRBJ2-7; TRBD2 agrees at 13 bases. Germline V gene sequence: CDR1 SGHTA, CDR2 FQGNSA. The V gene end was trimmed by 4 bases and the J gene end by 2 bases; junction bases not matched to a gene: 8. This CDR3 has 17 amino acids. The CDR3 loop reads CASSSSAGTSGAYEQYF. CDR3 coding DNA: TGTGCCAGCAGCTCCTCCGCCGGGACTAGCGGGGCCTACGAGCAGTACTTC.

The chain combines TRBV28 with TRBJ1-1; D gene uncertain. This CDR3 has 13 amino acids. With 10 bases removed from V and 2 bases from J, the gap between germline ends came to 14 bases. CDR1 and CDR2 from the germline V gene are MDHEN and SYDVKM. Here the CDR3 DNA reads TGTGCCACCGGGCCCGGGGTAAACACTGAAGCTTTCTTT. It specifies CATGPGVNTEAFF.

In this sample, this clone turned up a few times. The chain uses TRBV4-3 and TRBJ2-7; 7 bases align to TRBD2. Germline V gene lookup returns CDR1 LGHNA and CDR2 YSLEER. The CDR3 is 13 residues long. Trimming took 3 bases from V and 3 from J; bases not matched to a gene: 2. CDR3: CASSHRTSYEQYF. CDR3 nucleotide sequence: TGCGCCAGCAGCCATCGGACTAGCTACGAGCAGTACTTC.

This chain joins TRBV7-6 and TRBJ2-2; 8 positions agree with TRBD1. This CDR3 contains 15 residues. V was clipped by 5 bases and J by 1 base; unmatched bases: 3. The V gene's germline CDR1 is SGHVS and CDR2 FNYEAQ. This CDR3 is CASSPGTGNTGELFF. The CDR3 coding sequence is TGTGCCAGCAGCCCCGGGACAGGGAACACCGGGGAGCTGTTTTTT.

The chain carries TRBV9 and TRBJ2-3; D might be TRBD2 (5 bases). V dropped 0 bases and J dropped 2 bases, with 10 bases sitting between them. This CDR3 comprises 15 residues. In germline, CDR1 is SGDLS, CDR2 YYNGEE. The CDR3 here is CASSVELAPTDTQYF. The CDR3 coding sequence is TGTGCCAGCAGCGTAGAGCTAGCCCCCACAGATACGCAGTATTTT.

In its sample, this clone was seen once. The V call is TRBV11-1, the J call TRBJ2-3; TRBD2 matches 8 bases. Per the germline V gene, CDR1 is SGHAT and CDR2 is FQDESV (reference sequence). The CDR3 length is 15 residues. V shed 5 bases, J shed 9 bases, and the junction held 13 bases outside the gene matches. The CDR3 nucleotides are TGTGCCAGCAGCGCCCTCAGCGGGAGAGAGTGGACGCAGTATTTT. This gives the protein CASSALSGREWTQYF.

The V gene is TRBV7-2, the J gene TRBJ2-1, with D maybe TRBD2 (6 bases). CDR3 length: 14 residues. Germline V gene sequence: CDR1 SGHTA, CDR2 FQGNSA. V gave up 5 bases and J gave up 3 bases, with 11 bases separating them. CDR3 protein: CASSPGTYYNEQFF. The CDR3, as DNA: TGTGCCAGCAGCCCCGGGACTTACTACAATGAGCAGTTCTTC.

V is TRBV2 and J is TRBJ1-5, with a tentative D call TRBD1 (5 bases). This CDR3 contains 15 residues. V dropped 4 bases and J dropped 1 base, with 11 bases sitting between them. Germline CDR1 and CDR2: SNHLY and FYNNEI. The CDR3 DNA follows: TGTGCCAGCAGTGTTGGGGGGGTAAGCAATCAGCCCCAGCATTTT. It encodes CASSVGGVSNQPQHF.